The 5 T cell receptor beta chains in this list originate from one sample, sequenced in a study of post-analysis software for immune sequencing data. The library was made from cDNA and included unique molecular identifiers. TCRdb called the PCR reads again in MiXCR, with one record for every CDR3 protein. This sample has about 820,000 distinct CDR3 sequences; 53% occur once, and the top ten carry over 4%. Whole-study findings and limits: With TRBV5-6, TRBV5-1 and TRBV20-1 included, about five TRBV segments were more frequent in patients than in controls.

Their specific antigens are unknown. The specimen was blood. The receptors were gathered from a girl aged 5 to 17 with multiple sclerosis.

Only one count was recorded for this clonotype. The junction shows a germline mismatch at one end, possibly a read error. The chain links TRBV18 to TRBJ2-5, with D hard to call. The CDR3 length is 14 residues. Germline values: CDR1 KGHSH, CDR2 LQKENI. CDR3 residues: CASSPPVTQETQYF. Here the CDR3 DNA reads TGCGCCAGCTCACCACCGGTCACCCAAGAGACCCAGTACTTC.

This clonotype was seen once. The chain carries TRBV2 and TRBJ2-7, with a possible D match to TRBD2 (6 bases). The CDR3 runs 13 residues. V was clipped by 6 bases and J by 4 bases, with 13 bases between them. Per germline, CDR1 SNHLY and CDR2 FYNNEI. The chain's CDR3 is CASRGGVGYEQYF. The CDR3, as DNA: TGTGCCAGCAGAGGAGGGGTCGGATACGAGCAGTACTTC.

This clonotype was observed a single time. This chain joins TRBV5-5 and TRBJ1-2; 7 nucleotides align to TRBD1. The length of the CDR3 is 14 residues. V gave up 3 bases and J gave up 8 bases; unmatched junction bases: 10. Germline V gives CDR1 SGHKS, CDR2 YYEKEE (reference sequence). The CDR3 nucleotides read TGTGCCAGCAGCTCAACAGGGGCCGCTAAAGGCTACACCTTC. It encodes CASSSTGAAKGYTF.

The table lists this clonotype with a few counts. This chain uses TRBV29-1 with TRBJ2-1, with TRBD2 matching over 11 bases. The junction had 10 bases not matched to a gene; V was cut back by 5 bases and J by 4 bases. Germline V CDR1 and CDR2: SQVTM, ANQGSEA. CDR3 size: 16 residues. The chain's CDR3 is CSVIAGGGAFYNEQFF. The CDR3 DNA reads as TGCAGCGTTATAGCGGGAGGGGGGGCGTTTTACAATGAGCAGTTCTTC.

This chain connects TRBV20-1 to TRBJ1-1; 10 nucleotides match TRBD1. Germline assignment: CDR1 DFQATT and CDR2 SNEGSKA (reference sequence). Losses at the gene ends were 6 bases for V and 1 base for J; bases not matched to a gene: 11. This CDR3 region has 16 residues. Here the CDR3 DNA reads TGCAGTGCCCTCCCAGGGACAGGGGCCGCGAACACTGAAGCTTTCTTT. Encoded protein: CSALPGTGAANTEAFF.